A single sample gave rise to the 22 T cell receptor beta chains below, sequenced in a study of Ad26.COV2.S vaccination and SARS-CoV-2 variants. TCRdb keeps only in-frame clones here, not all; method: immunoSEQ multiplex PCR. This sample has around 350,000 clones, with around 83% found just once. Treatment denoted: approximately 18 received Ad26.COV2.S at low or high dose, single or two shots; about 5 received placebo; per-sample allocation not given. Vaccine and placebo recipients were sampled on day 63 after the first injection. The material was peripheral blood, obtained in a trial of Ad26.COV2.S vaccine versus placebo. These receptors were taken from a person aged 18-60 years who received the Ad26.COV2.S COVID-19 vaccine or a placebo.

The chain recombines TRBV6-9 with TRBJ1-5, with a tentative D call TRBD1 (6 bases). Germline CDR1 MNHGY, CDR2 SVAAGI. CDR3 length: 18 residues. Trimming shortened V by 3 bases and J by 0 bases, and 18 bases separated the two germline ends. CDR3 sequence reads: CASSYPGGQPFSNQPQHF. The CDR3 DNA reads as TGTGCCAGCAGTTACCCAGGAGGACAGCCCTTTAGCAATCAGCCCCAGCATTTT.

The chain is built from TRBV7-9 and TRBJ2-7; no clear D gene. CDR3 length: 13 amino acids. V was clipped by 2 bases and J by 0 bases, with 5 bases between them. In germline, CDR1 is SEHNR, CDR2 FQNEAQ (reference sequence). This CDR3 reads CASSLYISYEQYF. In nucleotides, the CDR3 is TGTGCCAGCAGCTTATACATCTCCTACGAGCAGTACTTC.

This chain uses TRBV7-2 with TRBJ1-1; weak D call: TRBD1 (5 bases). The CDR3 runs to 14 residues. The germline V gene encodes CDR1 SGHTA and CDR2 FQGNSA. Trimming pared 4 bases from V and 1 base from J, leaving 10 bases between. The CDR3 loop is CASSSGNSNTEAFF. CDR3 coding DNA: TGTGCCAGCAGCTCAGGGAATTCGAACACTGAAGCTTTCTTT.

The chain couples TRBV9 to TRBJ1-2; possible D gene TRBD1, 5 bases. The CDR3 totals 15 residues. CDR1 and CDR2 from the germline V gene are SGDLS and YYNGEE. Between the trimmed V and J ends, which lost 0 bases and 8 bases, there was a span of 17 bases. The CDR3: CASSVGGGPAKGYTF. In nucleotides, the CDR3 is TGTGCCAGCAGCGTAGGGGGCGGCCCCGCTAAGGGCTACACCTTC.

Here the CDR3 reads CASRDPGQVYEQYF. The CDR3 region has the DNA TGTGCCAGCAGGGATCCGGGACAGGTCTACGAGCAGTACTTC. The gene calls are TRBV2 and TRBJ2-7, with TRBD1 matching 8 bases. The CDR3 is 14 amino acids. Germline values: CDR1 SNHLY, CDR2 FYNNEI. V lost 6 bases and J lost 3; bases outside the gene matches: 7.

The chain joins TRBV6-2 or TRBV6-3 to TRBJ2-5; TRBD2 matches 10 bases. The CDR3 spans 15 residues. V lost 5 bases, J lost 9 bases, and 12 bases stayed unmatched. Germline values: CDR1 MNHEY, CDR2 SVGEGT. CDR3 residues: CASSQAGGTSKAQYF. The CDR3 region has the DNA TGTGCCAGCAGTCAAGCGGGGGGGACCTCCAAGGCCCAGTACTTC.

The table lists this clone with a count of one. The CDR3 coding sequence is TGTGCCAGCAGCTTACGGACTAGCTTCTCATACAATGAGCAGTTCTTC. This sequence encodes CASSLRTSFSYNEQFF. V usage is TRBV7-9 and J usage is TRBJ2-1; 8 nucleotides match TRBD2. CDR1 and CDR2 (germline): SEHNR, FQNEAQ (reference sequence). Germline trimming cut 2 bases from V and 4 bases from J; bases unmatched to any gene: 7. The CDR3 contains 16 residues. Drawing the rest from reference TRBV7-9 and TRBJ2-1, the complete variable domain is DTGVSQNPRHKITKRGQNVTFRCDPISEHNRLYWYRQTLGQGPEFLTYFQNEAQLEKSRLLSDRFSAERPKGSFSTLEIQRTEQGDSAMYLCASSLRTSFSYNEQFFGPGTRLTVL.

V gene TRBV5-1 combines with J gene TRBJ2-1, with TRBD1 as a possible D gene (8 bases). Germline V gene data show CDR1 as SGHRS and CDR2 as YFSETQ. The CDR3 is 15 residues long. Trimming took off 0 bases at V and 5 bases at J, with 12 bases between the two ends. Here the CDR3 DNA reads TGCGCCAGCAGCTTGGACAGGGGGGGACACAATGAGCAGTTCTTC. It yields the protein CASSLDRGGHNEQFF.

The chain uses TRBV19 and TRBJ1-5, with a weak D call TRBD1 (5 bases). Germline CDR1 is LNHDA and CDR2 is SQIVND (reference sequence). The length of the CDR3 is 15 residues. The ends were cut back, 4 bases at V and 4 bases at J, with 14 bases in the middle. The CDR3 loop is CASSTGGLGNQPQHF. The CDR3 DNA reads TGTGCCAGTAGTACGGGGGGTCTGGGAAATCAGCCCCAGCATTTT.

J is TRBJ2-7 and V is TRBV2, with 7 bases matching TRBD2. Losses at the gene ends were 6 bases for V and 0 bases for J; bases not matched to a gene: 5. The germline V gene has CDR1 SNHLY and CDR2 FYNNEI. The CDR3 contains 14 residues. CDR3 nucleotides: TGTGCCAGCAGGGGGCGGGGGAGCTCCTACGAGCAGTACTTC. Translation gives CASRGRGSSYEQYF.

The chain combines TRBV5-1 with TRBJ1-2; 8 bases map to TRBD1. Germline CDR1 SGHRS, CDR2 YFSETQ. J was trimmed by 2 bases and V by 0 bases; bases with no gene match: 3. The CDR3 spans 15 residues. CDR3 amino acids: CASSLDRGWNYGYTF. The CDR3 DNA reads TGCGCCAGCAGCTTGGACAGGGGGTGGAACTATGGCTACACCTTC.

This clone occurred a few times. The chain's CDR3 is CASSIKQGAGRGYTF. CDR3 in DNA: TGTGCCAGCAGCATAAAGCAGGGGGCGGGACGCGGCTACACCTTC. The V call is TRBV7-9, the J call TRBJ1-2; 8 nucleotides align to TRBD1. Germline CDR1 and CDR2: SEHNR and FQNEAQ (reference sequence). V was clipped by 5 bases and J by 8 bases; unmatched bases: 13. The CDR3 extends over 15 amino acids.

V is TRBV4-2 and J is TRBJ1-1; 9 bases fit TRBD1. The CDR3 has 15 amino acids. The trim removed 4 bases at V and 3 bases at J, leaving 6 bases unmatched. The germline V gene has CDR1 LGHNA and CDR2 YNFKEQ. CDR3 bases: TGTGCCAGCAGCCCAGGGACAGGGATAGACACTGAAGCTTTCTTT. It codes for CASSPGTGIDTEAFF.

J is TRBJ1-5 and V is TRBV9, with TRBD1 matching over 7 bases. With V trimmed by 0 bases and J by 6 bases, 6 bases remained unmatched. Germline V gives CDR1 SGDLS, CDR2 YYNGEE. The CDR3 contains 15 residues. The CDR3 nucleotides are TGTGCCAGCAGCGTAGATGCAGGGGGTGGTCAGCCCCAGCATTTT. It encodes CASSVDAGGGQPQHF.

V is TRBV2 and J is TRBJ1-1; D gene unclear. With 4 bases removed from V and 4 bases from J, the gap between germline ends came to 13 bases. The CDR3 covers 14 residues. Germline V CDR1 and CDR2: SNHLY, FYNNEI. CDR3 sequence: CASSVVEVVTEAFF. Here the CDR3 DNA reads TGTGCCAGCAGTGTTGTGGAGGTGGTCACTGAAGCTTTCTTT. Looking up the rest from reference TRBV2 and TRBJ1-1 gives the full variable domain: EPEVTQTPSHQVTQMGQEVILRCVPISNHLYFYWYRQILGQKVEFLVSFYNNEISEKSEIFDDQFSVERPDGSNFTLKIRSTKLEDSAMYFCASSVVEVVTEAFFGQGTRLTVV.

This chain uses TRBV19 with TRBJ1-1; D unclear. V was trimmed by 0 bases and J by 6 bases, leaving 11 bases between them. The CDR3 loop spans 14 amino acids. CDR1 and CDR2 from the germline V gene are LNHDA and SQIVND (reference sequence). The CDR3, as DNA: TGTGCCAGTAGTATAGAGTTGGCCTGGGCTGAAGCTTTCTTT. Protein product: CASSIELAWAEAFF.

The chain is built from TRBV11-2 and TRBJ2-6; D not resolved. The CDR3 is 15 residues long. V was clipped by 3 bases and J by 2 bases, with 8 bases between them. CDR1 is SGHAT and CDR2 is FQNNGV in the germline V gene. The CDR3 sequence: CASSLDRTGANVLTF. DNA for the CDR3: TGTGCCAGCAGCTTGGACCGGACTGGGGCCAACGTCCTGACTTTC.

V usage is TRBV15 and J usage is TRBJ1-1; D ambiguous. This CDR3 comprises 14 residues. Germline CDR1 reads LNHNV; CDR2 reads YYDKDF (reference sequence). V was clipped by 5 bases and J by 4 bases, with 14 bases between them. The CDR3 here is CATSPGRATTEAFF. The DNA of the CDR3 is TGTGCCACCAGCCCGGGGAGGGCGACCACTGAAGCTTTCTTT.

The genes are TRBV27 and TRBJ1-5; D remains ambiguous. The CDR3 length is 14 residues. Germline lookup yields CDR1 MNHEY and CDR2 SMNVEV (reference sequence). V was cut by 1 base and J by 4 bases, with 8 bases left in between. CDR3 DNA sequence: TGTGCCAGCAGTTTATTTGACGGGAATCAGCCCCAGCATTTT. The encoded protein is CASSLFDGNQPQHF.

A single count supports this clone. The CDR3: CASSPNRTGANLSNQPQHF. The DNA of the CDR3 is TGTGCCAGCAGCCCGAACCGGACAGGGGCTAATCTTAGCAATCAGCCCCAGCATTTT. The genes are TRBV11-3 and TRBJ1-5, with TRBD1 matching 9 bases. Trimming took 5 bases from V and 0 from J; bases not matched to a gene: 14. The CDR3 extends over 19 amino acids. CDR1 is SGHNT and CDR2 is YENEEA in the germline V gene.

The chain joins TRBV2 to TRBJ1-1; 11 nucleotides agree with TRBD1. The CDR3 spans 15 residues. Germline CDR1 is SNHLY and CDR2 is FYNNEI. V shed 5 bases and J 3 bases; nucleotides not matched to a gene: 5. CDR3 DNA: TGTGCCAGCAGTCAGAGGGACAGGGGGGACACTGAAGCTTTCTTT. This encodes CASSQRDRGDTEAFF.

The chain employs TRBV5-1 and TRBJ2-7, with 11 bases matching TRBD1. V shed 2 bases, J shed 3 bases, and the junction held 10 bases outside the gene matches. The germline V gene has CDR1 SGHRS and CDR2 YFSETQ. This CDR3 region has 17 residues. CDR3 in DNA: TGCGCCAGCAGCTTTTCCGGACAGGGGGCTTCTCGCTACGAGCAGTACTTC. Translation: CASSFSGQGASRYEQYF.